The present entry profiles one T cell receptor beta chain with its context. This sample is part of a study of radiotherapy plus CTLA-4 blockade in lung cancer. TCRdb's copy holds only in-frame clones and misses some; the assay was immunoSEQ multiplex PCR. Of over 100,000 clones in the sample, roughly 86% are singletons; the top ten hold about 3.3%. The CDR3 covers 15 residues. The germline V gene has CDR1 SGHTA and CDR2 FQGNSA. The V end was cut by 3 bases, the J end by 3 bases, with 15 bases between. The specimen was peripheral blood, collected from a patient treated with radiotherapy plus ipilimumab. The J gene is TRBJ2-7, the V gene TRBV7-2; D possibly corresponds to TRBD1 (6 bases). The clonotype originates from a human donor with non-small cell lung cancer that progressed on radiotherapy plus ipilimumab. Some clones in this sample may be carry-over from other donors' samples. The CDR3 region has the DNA TGTGCCAGCAGCTTGATTTTACAGGGTGGCTACGAGCAGTACTTC. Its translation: CASSLILQGGYEQYF.